This is a list of T cell receptor beta chains from one sample in a study of blood T cell repertoires in COVID-19. Data came from immunoSEQ multiplex PCR; TCRdb stores just in-frame clones and leaves some out. The profile covers roughly 200,000 clones, with around 87% appearing a single time and 2.9% taken by the ten largest. Sequencing input: peripheral blood. Every receptor here comes from a woman between 25 and 40 years old with active or convalescent COVID-19. Each CDR3 is given with its conserved first and last residue.

TRBV24-1,TRBJ1-1,CATSHTGQSVAFF
TRBV7-9,TRBJ2-5,CASSDRGQSETQYF
TRBV10-3,TRBJ2-7,CAITGTSGGYEQYF
TRBV28,TRBJ2-7,CASTTSLSSYEQYF
TRBV20-1,TRBJ2-3,CSASLAGEERDTQYF
TRBV5-8,TRBJ2-7,CASSRGQGLYEQYF
TRBV6-1,TRBJ1-3,CASSTPDSGNTIYF
TRBV19,TRBJ1-1,CASSTPLTGEAFF
TRBV5-1,TRBJ2-5,CASSFSEEETQYF
TRBV12-3/TRBV12-4,TRBJ2-3,CASSGLRDTQYF
TRBV7-6,TRBJ1-2,CASSLDDRGNLYGYTF
TRBV5-1,TRBJ2-7,CASSRTGESYEQYF
TRBV7-9,TRBJ1-2,CASSLISAGNYGYTF
TRBV12-3/TRBV12-4,TRBJ2-1,CASGSGVYNEQFF
TRBV12-3/TRBV12-4,TRBJ1-6,CASRGDSPLHF
TRBV19,TRBJ1-5,CASSRRVQTGNQPQHF
TRBV19,TRBJ2-1,CASKVGQGYNEQFF
TRBV28,TRBJ2-2,CASSLPSGFGTGELFF
TRBV18,TRBJ2-6,CASSQIGQSRSGANVLTF
TRBV6-5,TRBJ2-3,CASKETITDTQYF
TRBV18,TRBJ1-2,CASSPRGQGAYGYTF
TRBV10-2,TRBJ1-2,CASSESKTGVVYGYTF
TRBV24-1,TRBJ2-3,CATRGGTSGNGGTDTQYF
TRBV21-1,TRBJ2-7,CASERVNSYEQYF
TRBV7-2,TRBJ1-2,CASSPRTVPRGLDYGYTF
TRBV14,TRBJ1-6,CASSQATVNSPLHF
TRBV5-1,TRBJ2-1,CASSPQALSSYNEQFF
TRBV19,TRBJ2-1,CASSIGQGNWVWYNEQFF
TRBV7-2,TRBJ1-2,CASSLKTGQFYGYTF